Below are 26 T cell receptor beta chains sequenced from a single sample in a study of blood T cell repertoires in COVID-19. Sequenced by immunoSEQ multiplex PCR; TCRdb stores in-frame clones only, minus some. Of just over 300,000 clones listed, approximately 89% are singletons. The sequencing sample was made of peripheral blood. Receptors were obtained from a woman aged 25-40 years with COVID-19, enrolled during active disease.

In its sample, this clone was seen once. The V gene is TRBV5-1, the J gene TRBJ1-1; possibly TRBD1 for D (5 bases). The CDR3 has 15 residues. Trimming shortened V by 0 bases and J by 0 bases, and 9 bases separated the two germline ends. Germline loops: CDR1 SGHRS, CDR2 YFSETQ. CDR3: CASSLGQNLNTEAFF. The CDR3 DNA reads TGCGCCAGCAGCTTGGGACAGAACTTGAACACTGAAGCTTTCTTT.

The rearrangement uses TRBV27 and TRBJ1-5; D not certain. The CDR3 has 13 residues. Deletions cut 5 bases from V and 6 bases from J, with 11 bases between. The germline V gene encodes CDR1 MNHEY and CDR2 SMNVEV (reference sequence). CDR3 amino acids: CASSLTRGQPQHF. The CDR3 coding sequence is TGTGCCAGCAGTCTTACCAGAGGTCAGCCCCAGCATTTT.

This clone was counted once. V and J are TRBV6-2 or TRBV6-3 and TRBJ2-7, with 8 nucleotides matching TRBD1. Germline values: CDR1 MNHEY, CDR2 SVGEGT. V was clipped by 5 bases and J by 6 bases; unmatched bases: 3. The CDR3 runs 12 residues. DNA of the CDR3: TGTGCCAGCAGTGACAGGGGACCCGAGCAGTACTTC. Protein product: CASSDRGPEQYF.

The chain has TRBV11-1 and TRBJ2-6; TRBD2 might be the D (5 bases). V was cut by 7 bases and J by 4 bases, with 17 bases left in between. Germline assignment: CDR1 SGHAT and CDR2 FQDESV (reference sequence). The CDR3 has 16 amino acids. CDR3 loop: CASTPRAPGGANVLTF. The CDR3 DNA reads TGTGCCAGCACCCCTAGGGCGCCGGGGGGGGCCAACGTCCTGACTTTC.

The J gene is TRBJ2-2, the V gene TRBV6-5, with D unresolved. Trimming left V 7 bases short and J 2 bases short, with 11 bases between. The CDR3 runs 14 residues. The germline gives CDR1 MNHEY, CDR2 SVGAGI. The CDR3 loop is CASNQQENTGELFF. The CDR3 coding sequence is TGTGCCAGCAACCAACAAGAAAACACCGGGGAGCTGTTTTTT.

This clone came up once. The V call is TRBV6-5, the J call TRBJ2-2; D possibly corresponds to TRBD1 (6 bases). The V end was cut by 4 bases, the J end by 1 base, with 13 bases between. This CDR3 is built from 16 residues. Germline CDR1 is MNHEY and CDR2 is SVGAGI. CDR3 protein: CASSLQGGMNTGELFF. In DNA form, the CDR3 reads TGTGCCAGCAGTTTACAAGGGGGAATGAACACCGGGGAGCTGTTTTTT.

The chain uses TRBV6-5 and TRBJ2-3; 8 nucleotides line up with TRBD2. This CDR3 comprises 15 residues. Germline assignment: CDR1 MNHEY and CDR2 SVGAGI. V lost 4 bases, J lost 4 bases, and 7 bases stayed unmatched. The CDR3 DNA follows: TGTGCCAGCAGTTTGGTGCGGGGGGACTCAGATACGCAGTATTTT. Its protein is CASSLVRGDSDTQYF.

The chain couples TRBV6-5 to TRBJ2-1, with a weak D call TRBD1 (5 bases). V shed 6 bases and J shed 3 bases, with 12 bases lying between them. The CDR3 is 14 residues long. Germline V gene lookup returns CDR1 MNHEY and CDR2 SVGAGI. Written as DNA, the CDR3 is TGTGCCAGCAGGCAGCAGGGAATCTACAATGAGCAGTTCTTC. Its translation: CASRQQGIYNEQFF.

About this clone itself: Other DNA sequences in this specimen translate into the identical CDR3. V is TRBV5-6 and J is TRBJ2-5; D perhaps matches TRBD1 (6 bases). Trimming left V 4 bases short and J 5 bases short, with 12 bases between. The length of the CDR3 is 13 residues. Germline V gene sequence: CDR1 SGHDT, CDR2 YYEEEE. This CDR3 is CASSVGQWETQYF. The CDR3 DNA sequence: TGTGCCAGCAGCGTTGGACAGTGGGAGACCCAGTACTTC.

The chain has TRBV7-8 and TRBJ2-5; TRBD2 is a possible D gene (5 bases). Trimming left V 6 bases short and J 3 bases short, with 5 bases between. Germline V lookup: CDR1 SGHVS, CDR2 FQNEAQ. The CDR3 is made up of 11 amino acids. CDR3 sequence: CASRREETQYF. The DNA of the CDR3 is TGTGCCAGCAGGAGGGAAGAGACCCAGTACTTC.

The CDR3 is CASSQERGAGREAFF. The CDR3 DNA follows: TGCGCCAGCAGCCAAGAACGGGGGGCGGGCCGTGAAGCTTTCTTT. This chain links TRBV4-1 with TRBJ1-1; a weak D match, TRBD1 (6 bases). Per germline, CDR1 MGHRA and CDR2 YSYEKL. The germline V and J ends were trimmed by 0 bases and 7 bases, with 15 bases remaining between them. CDR3 length equals 15 residues.

This chain links TRBV2 with TRBJ2-3; D uncertain. V shed 7 bases and J shed 5 bases, with 16 bases lying between them. The CDR3 contains 14 residues. Looked up from germline, CDR1 is SNHLY and CDR2 is FYNNEI. The CDR3 spells CASTPIGGQDTQYF. CDR3 DNA: TGTGCCAGCACCCCCATAGGTGGGCAAGATACGCAGTATTTT.

The rearrangement links TRBV2 to TRBJ1-2; 7 bases are shared with TRBD1. Per germline, CDR1 SNHLY and CDR2 FYNNEI. V gave up 2 bases and J gave up 8 bases; unmatched junction bases: 8. This CDR3 is built from 14 residues. In DNA, the CDR3 is TGTGCCAGCAGTGAATTCAGGGGGAATAGCGGCTACACCTTC. Protein product: CASSEFRGNSGYTF.

Concerning this clone itself: The sample contains more than one DNA sequence encoding this CDR3. J is TRBJ1-5 and V is TRBV19; D ambiguous. The V gene lost 6 bases and the J gene lost 0 bases, with 3 bases spanning the gap. This CDR3 is built from 12 residues. Germline loops: CDR1 LNHDA, CDR2 SQIVND (reference sequence). CDR3 protein: CASRHSNQPQHF. DNA of the CDR3: TGTGCCAGTAGACATAGCAATCAGCCCCAGCATTTT.

V and J are TRBV7-9 and TRBJ2-3; D perhaps matches TRBD2 (6 bases). V was trimmed by 5 bases and J by 2 bases, leaving 11 bases between them. Germline values: CDR1 SEHNR, CDR2 FQNEAQ (reference sequence). This CDR3 comprises 14 residues. CDR3 region: CASSRLGHTDTQYF. CDR3 bases: TGTGCCAGCAGCCGACTAGGGCACACAGATACGCAGTATTTT.

This clone was observed a single time. This chain joins TRBV18 and TRBJ2-1; 9 bases map to TRBD2. Germline V lookup: CDR1 KGHSH, CDR2 LQKENI. With V trimmed by 6 bases and J by 5 bases, 14 bases remained unmatched. The CDR3 spans 17 residues. The CDR3 DNA is TGTGCCAGCTCCCTCTTTGGGGTAGCGGGGGTTGACAATGAGCAGTTCTTC. Translated, it gives CASSLFGVAGVDNEQFF.

The chain carries TRBV5-4 and TRBJ2-4; weak D call: TRBD1 (6 bases). Trimming stripped 4 bases from V and 2 bases from J, with 16 bases between. Germline lookup yields CDR1 SGHNT and CDR2 YYREEE (reference sequence). The CDR3 covers 16 residues. The CDR3 loop reads CASSQYRDASKNIQYF. The CDR3 DNA follows: TGTGCCAGCAGCCAATACAGGGACGCATCCAAAAACATTCAGTACTTC.

The chain is built from TRBV6-5 and TRBJ1-4; D gene unclear. Trimming cost V 3 bases and J 8 bases, with 10 bases left between them. The CDR3 has 13 residues. CDR1 and CDR2 from the germline V gene are MNHEY and SVGAGI. The CDR3 region has the DNA TGTGCCAGCAGTTATCGCCGGCGGGAAAAACTGTTTTTT. Amino acids: CASSYRRREKLFF.

The rearrangement uses TRBV7-2 and TRBJ1-6; TRBD1 might be the D (5 bases). V lost 1 base, J lost 9 bases, and 13 bases lay in between. There are 15 residues in the CDR3. The germline CDR1 and CDR2 sequences are SGHTA and FQGNSA. The CDR3 protein is CASSLDYSGASPLHF. In nucleotides, the CDR3 is TGTGCCAGCAGCTTAGACTATAGTGGGGCTTCACCCCTCCACTTT. Drawing the rest from reference TRBV7-2 and TRBJ1-6, the complete variable domain is GAGVSQSPSNKVTEKGKDVELRCDPISGHTALYWYRQSLGQGLEFLIYFQGNSAPDKSGLPSDRFSAERTGGSVSTLTIQRTQQEDSAVYLCASSLDYSGASPLHFGNGTRLTVT.

The rearrangement uses TRBV5-1 and TRBJ1-2; the D gene is possibly TRBD1 (6 bases). V shed 5 bases and J shed 4 bases, with 18 bases lying between them. The germline V gene encodes CDR1 SGHRS and CDR2 YFSETQ. There are 15 residues in the CDR3. The CDR3 DNA is TGCGCCAGCAGATCTCAAGGGACACAGGCCTATGGCTACACCTTC. Encoded protein: CASRSQGTQAYGYTF.

The chain links TRBV10-2 to TRBJ2-6, with D possibly being TRBD1 (6 bases). Germline lookup yields CDR1 WSHSY and CDR2 SAAADI. V was trimmed by 7 bases and J by 0 bases, leaving 13 bases between them. This CDR3 is 16 amino acids long. CDR3 protein: CASKGVAYSGANVLTF. CDR3 sequence (DNA): TGCGCCAGCAAGGGGGTGGCCTACTCTGGGGCCAACGTCCTGACTTTC.

The chain couples TRBV6-5 to TRBJ2-2; TRBD1 aligns across 8 bases. CDR3 size: 13 residues. The germline gives CDR1 MNHEY, CDR2 SVGAGI. Trimming cost V 8 bases and J 7 bases; bases outside gene matches: 6. The CDR3 region has the DNA TGTGCCAGCGACAGGGGCGGGAACGGGGAGCTGTTTTTT. Translated, it gives CASDRGGNGELFF.

This clone was observed a handful of times. The rearrangement uses TRBV12-3 or TRBV12-4 and TRBJ1-1, with D possibly TRBD1 on 5 matching bases. Trimming removed 5 bases at V and 6 bases at J, with 13 bases between. This CDR3 is 13 amino acids long. The CDR3 is CASSPPGRAEAFF. CDR3 coding DNA: TGTGCCAGCAGTCCCCCGGGCAGGGCTGAAGCTTTCTTT.

This rearrangement joins TRBV2 to TRBJ1-4; 7 positions match TRBD1. This CDR3 spans 14 amino acids. The V gene's germline CDR1 is SNHLY and CDR2 FYNNEI. V lost 6 bases and J lost 5; bases outside the gene matches: 6. This CDR3 is CASSRDSRNEKLFF. The CDR3 DNA follows: TGTGCCAGCAGCAGGGACAGTCGAAATGAAAAACTGTTTTTT.

V usage is TRBV11-2 and J usage is TRBJ2-2, with D unclear. Germline lookup yields CDR1 SGHAT and CDR2 FQNNGV. This CDR3 spans 12 amino acids. Trimming removed 3 bases at V and 4 bases at J, with 3 bases between. CDR3 protein: CASSFLTGELFF. The CDR3 nucleotides are TGTGCCAGCAGCTTCCTCACCGGGGAGCTGTTTTTT.

This chain joins TRBV6-6 and TRBJ1-6; tentatively, D is TRBD1 (6 bases). Germline V CDR1 and CDR2: MNHNY, SVGAGI (reference sequence). This CDR3 is 14 amino acids long. V was pared by 0 bases and J by 6 bases, with 6 bases between. CDR3 sequence (DNA): TGTGCCAGCAGTTACTCAGGGGGTAATTCACCCCTCCACTTT. Amino acids: CASSYSGGNSPLHF.